This entry is about one TCR beta chain. Its target is not known. This sample stems from a study of metastatic and nonmetastatic thyroid tumors. Turning to the study itself: It was across blood and tumor or nodule tissue from malignant and benign thyroid patients that repertoires were compared.

Regarding the study as a whole: A significant increase in TCR beta diversity was reportedly seen in malignant thyroid tumors relative to benign nodules, in blood and tumor.

Nobody among the patients had been given any treatment before thyroid surgery. The ends lost 3 bases at V and 4 bases at J; junction bases unmatched: 5. Germline CDR1 reads SGHRS; CDR2 reads YFSETQ. The CDR3 runs to 15 residues. In the study's own analysis: CDR3 was compared across clinicopathological groups, and the resulting differences were used to build a distant-metastasis classifier for papillary thyroid cancer. TCRdb recomputed clones from the PCR reads via MiXCR. The V and J calls reflect TCRdb's pipeline rather than the authors' work. The data hold several thousand clones, with approximately 30% observed a single time.

The rearrangement uses TRBV5-1 and TRBJ2-2; 8 positions agree with TRBD1. The sample comprised adjacent normal tissue. The sequence derives from a female donor with papillary thyroid cancer or a benign thyroid nodule (not recorded which). Some clones in this sample may be carry-over from other donors' samples. The CDR3 DNA follows: TGCGCCAGCAGCTGGACAGGGTCGGGCACCGGGGAGCTGTTTTTT. It codes for CASSWTGSGTGELFF.